A selection of T cell receptor beta chains follows, all from one sample in a study of cytomegalovirus exposure and HLA in healthy donors. The repertoire was sequenced with immunoSEQ multiplex PCR; TCRdb's copy has only in-frame clones and lacks some. The profile shows 130,000 to 150,000 clones, around 83% of them singletons. Sequencing was carried out using PBMCs. The source of these receptors is a man aged 40-49 years in good health and CMV-seropositive. Both conserved end residues are part of each CDR3. A D gene is named only where the DNA matches it firmly. A row's size may be missing; if present it is once, few, many or a size class.

CDR3 length | J gene | D gene | clone size | V gene | CDR3 DNA | CDR3 protein
13 | TRBJ2-3 | TRBD2 | few | TRBV6-5 | TGTGCCAGCATGGGACGGGGGGGAGATACGCAGTATTTT | CASMGRGGDTQYF
13 | TRBJ2-7 | - | - | TRBV7-9 | TGTGCCAGCAGCTTCGGGCGGGACCAAGAGCAGTACTTC | CASSFGRDQEQYF
14 | TRBJ2-7 | TRBD1 | - | TRBV12-5 | TGTGCTAGTGGTGGGGCAGGGGGTTTGTACGAGCAGTACTTC | CASGGAGGLYEQYF
15 | TRBJ1-1 | - | - | TRBV11-2 | TGTGCCAGCAGCTTTCAGGCAGGGGTGAACACTGAAGCTTTCTTT | CASSFQAGVNTEAFF
13 | TRBJ2-1 | TRBD2 | few | TRBV30 | TGTGCCTGGAAAAGAGCGGGAGCGGGCGCTACGTTCTTC | CAWKRAGAGATFF
13 | TRBJ2-5 | TRBD2 | - | TRBV5-1 | TGCGCCAGCAGCTCGGGGGGATGGGGGACCCAGTACTTC | CASSSGGWGTQYF
17 | TRBJ2-1 | TRBD2 | - | TRBV5-1 | TGCGCCAGCAGCTTGGCCAGCGGAGCGGGGCCCTACAATGAGCAGTTCTTC | CASSLASGAGPYNEQFF
11 | TRBJ2-3 | - | - | TRBV7-9 | TGTGCCAGCAGCCCATTAGGGGGACTAACTTTT | CASSPLGGLTF
15 | TRBJ2-7 | TRBD2 | once | TRBV11-3 | TGTGCCAGCAGCTTAGGAGTTAGCGGGAAAGACGAGCAGTACTTC | CASSLGVSGKDEQYF
13 | TRBJ1-3 | - | - | TRBV7-9 | TGTGCCAGCAGCTTAGCAGCCGGAAACACCATATATTTT | CASSLAAGNTIYF
14 | TRBJ1-1 | - | - | TRBV19 | TGTGCCAGTAGTGGTGGTCGGGGGGTCACTGAAGCTTTCTTT | CASSGGRGVTEAFF
16 | TRBJ1-5 | - | once | TRBV2 | TGTGCCAGCAGTGAAGCCTTCGGGGGATCAAATCAGCCCCAGCATTTT | CASSEAFGGSNQPQHF
16 | TRBJ1-2 | - | - | TRBV4-1 | TGCGCCAGCAGCCAAGGCGGGCCGCGACGTGACTATGGCTACACCTTC | CASSQGGPRRDYGYTF
21 | TRBJ2-7 | TRBD2 | - | TRBV5-1 | TGCGCCAGCAGCCAGTCGACGAAAATATCCGGCGGGAGCTCCCACTCCTACGAGCAGTACTTC | CASSQSTKISGGSSHSYEQYF
14 | TRBJ1-2 | TRBD1 | - | TRBV19 | TGTGCCAGTACCGCCGGGACAGGCGTCTATGGCTACACCTTC | CASTAGTGVYGYTF
15 | TRBJ1-4 | - | - | TRBV5-6 | TGTGCCAGCAGCTCAATTGGGCAGCCAGTGGGAAAACTGTTTTTT | CASSSIGQPVGKLFF
12 | TRBJ1-1 | TRBD1 | - | TRBV2 | TGTGCCATCCCAGGGGGGCCAAGGCCTGCTTTCTTT | CAIPGGPRPAFF
13 | TRBJ1-2 | TRBD1 | few | TRBV5-1 | TGCGCCAGCAGCACGGGACAGGGAGGAGGCTACACCTTC | CASSTGQGGGYTF
13 | TRBJ2-5 | - | once | TRBV18 | TGTGCCAGCTCACCATCGGGCCAAGAGACCCAGTACTTC | CASSPSGQETQYF
13 | TRBJ2-1 | - | - | TRBV12-5 | TGTGCTAGTGGTTTAGGAGGGTTGAATGAGCAGTTCTTC | CASGLGGLNEQFF
14 | TRBJ2-7 | - | - | TRBV9 | TGTGCCAGCAGCCGTAGCCGCGTTTCCTACGAGCAGTACTTC | CASSRSRVSYEQYF
18 | TRBJ2-1 | TRBD2 | - | TRBV5-1 | TGCGCCAGCAGCCCGAAGAACCCGGGACTAGGGTCCTACAATGAGCAGTTCTTC | CASSPKNPGLGSYNEQFF
11 | TRBJ1-1 | - | - | TRBV7-9 | TGTGCCTCCCAAATGAACACTGAAGCTTTCTTT | CASQMNTEAFF
14 | TRBJ1-4 | - | - | TRBV6-1 | TGTGCCAGCAGACCCAGGGGAGGGGGTGAAAAACTGTTTTTT | CASRPRGGGEKLFF
14 | TRBJ2-7 | - | - | TRBV5-1 | TGCGCCAGCAGCCCCCCCGGGACACCGATGAGGCAGTACTTC | CASSPPGTPMRQYF
19 | TRBJ2-1 | TRBD2 | - | TRBV19 | TGTGCCAGTAGTATAGTCGGACTAGCGGGGAGATCGAGATACAATGAGCAGTTCTTC | CASSIVGLAGRSRYNEQFF
14 | TRBJ2-7 | - | once | TRBV10-1 | TGCGCCAGCAGCCCAGGGGTCGGCCCCTACGAGCAGTACTTC | CASSPGVGPYEQYF
13 | TRBJ2-5 | - | - | TRBV7-9 | TGTGCCAGCAGCCCCGACTTGGGAGAGACCCAGTACTTC | CASSPDLGETQYF
12 | TRBJ1-1 | - | - | TRBV7-8 | TGTGCCAGCAGCTCGACAGGTTTTGAAGCTTTCTTT | CASSSTGFEAFF
15 | TRBJ2-7 | TRBD2 | - | TRBV5-1 | TGCGCCAGCAGCTTGCGAGGTAGCGGGACACCCGAGCAGTACTTC | CASSLRGSGTPEQYF
14 | TRBJ2-1 | TRBD2 | - | TRBV19 | TGTGCCAGTAGACTAGCGGGAGGGCCAGGTGAGCAGTTCTTC | CASRLAGGPGEQFF
15 | TRBJ1-2 | TRBD1 | once | TRBV19 | TGTGCCAGTAGTATAGGGGCGGGACAGATCTATGGCTACACCTTC | CASSIGAGQIYGYTF
13 | TRBJ2-7 | TRBD1 | - | TRBV10-3 | TGTGCCATCAGTGGGCAGGGGGCCTACGAGCAGTACTTC | CAISGQGAYEQYF
14 | TRBJ2-5 | TRBD2 | - | TRBV7-9 | TGTGCCAGCAGCTTAACCGGGACTAAGGAGACCCAGTACTTC | CASSLTGTKETQYF
13 | TRBJ1-5 | - | - | TRBV6-5 | TGTGCCAGCCATACAGCTTTCAATCAGCCCCAGCATTTT | CASHTAFNQPQHF
16 | TRBJ2-2 | TRBD2 | - | TRBV10-3 | TGTGCCATCAGTGACGAGCGGGGGGGCCGGACCGGGGAGCTGTTTTTT | CAISDERGGRTGELFF
17 | TRBJ2-3 | - | - | TRBV4-1 | TGCGCCAGCAGCCAAGGGGGGCCGGGAACGCGTACAGATACGCAGTATTTT | CASSQGGPGTRTDTQYF
14 | TRBJ1-4 | - | few | TRBV2 | TGTGCCAGCAGTGTGGCCAGGATCGGAGAAAAACTGTTTTTT | CASSVARIGEKLFF
14 | TRBJ2-7 | - | - | TRBV5-1 | TGCGCCAGCAGCTTGCAGGCGGGAAACTACGAGCAGTACTTC | CASSLQAGNYEQYF
14 | TRBJ1-1 | TRBD1 | - | TRBV7-9 | TGTGCCAGCAGCCTGACAGGGGGGGGAACTGAAGCTTTCTTT | CASSLTGGGTEAFF
14 | TRBJ1-6 | - | - | TRBV6-6 | TGTGCCAGCAGCGCGGCGACGCCCCCTTCACCCCTCCACTTT | CASSAATPPSPLHF
17 | TRBJ2-7 | TRBD2 | - | TRBV4-1 | TGCGCCAGCAGCCGGCTTTACGGACTAGCGGGAGTGTACGAGCAGTACTTC | CASSRLYGLAGVYEQYF
15 | TRBJ1-1 | - | - | TRBV6-1 | TGTGCCAGCAGAAAACCGGGACAACAGAACACTGAAGCTTTCTTT | CASRKPGQQNTEAFF
16 | TRBJ1-5 | - | - | TRBV7-8 | TGTGCCAGCAGCTTAGTAGCAGGGGTCAACAATCAGCCCCAGCATTTT | CASSLVAGVNNQPQHF
13 | TRBJ1-4 | - | - | TRBV2 | TGTGCCAGCAGTGAACAGCTAGGTGAAAAACTGTTTTTT | CASSEQLGEKLFF
13 | TRBJ1-1 | - | - | TRBV6-5 | TGTGCCAGCAGTCCAGGGTTGGGCACTGAAGCTTTCTTT | CASSPGLGTEAFF
15 | TRBJ1-5 | TRBD1 | - | TRBV6-1 | TGTGCCAGCAGGGCCGGACAGGGGGTTGGTCAGCCCCAGCATTTT | CASRAGQGVGQPQHF
15 | TRBJ2-1 | TRBD2 | few | TRBV5-1 | TGCGCCAGCAGCTTGGGGGGGGGTACCTACAATGAGCAGTTCTTC | CASSLGGGTYNEQFF
16 | TRBJ1-2 | TRBD1 | few | TRBV4-1 | TGCGCCAGCAGTCGAACGCCGGGACAGCAATCCTGGGGCTACACCTTC | CASSRTPGQQSWGYTF
13 | TRBJ1-2 | - | - | TRBV4-1 | TGCGCCAGCAGCCAAGATCTCAGAAATGGCTACACCTTC | CASSQDLRNGYTF
16 | TRBJ2-5 | - | - | TRBV11-1 | TGTGCCAGCAGCAAGAGGTCAACAGGGCTTATGGAGACCCAGTACTTC | CASSKRSTGLMETQYF
16 | TRBJ2-1 | TRBD2 | - | TRBV11-1 | TGTGCCAGCAGCTTTTACGGGACTAGCGGATACAATGAGCAGTTCTTC | CASSFYGTSGYNEQFF
13 | TRBJ1-2 | - | - | TRBV7-9 | TGTGCCAGCAGCAGGGGTCCGCGCTATGGCTACACCTTC | CASSRGPRYGYTF
11 | TRBJ2-7 | - | - | TRBV28 | TGTGCCAGCAGTTTTACCTACGAGCAGTACTTC | CASSFTYEQYF
13 | TRBJ1-1 | - | - | TRBV9 | TGTGTCAGCAGCGCTACAGGGTACCCTGAAGCTTTCTTT | CVSSATGYPEAFF